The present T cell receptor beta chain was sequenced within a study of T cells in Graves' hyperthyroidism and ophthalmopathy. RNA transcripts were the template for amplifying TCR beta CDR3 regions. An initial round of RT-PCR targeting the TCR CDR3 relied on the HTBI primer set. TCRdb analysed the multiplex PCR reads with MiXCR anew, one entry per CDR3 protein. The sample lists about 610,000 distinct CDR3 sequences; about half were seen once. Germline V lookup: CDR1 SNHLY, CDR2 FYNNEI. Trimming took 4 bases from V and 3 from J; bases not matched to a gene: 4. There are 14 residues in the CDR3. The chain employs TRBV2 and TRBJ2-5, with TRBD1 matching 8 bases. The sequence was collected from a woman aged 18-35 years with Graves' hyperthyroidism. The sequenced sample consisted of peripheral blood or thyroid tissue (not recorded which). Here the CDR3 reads CASSGTGMEETQYF. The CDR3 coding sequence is TGTGCCAGCAGTGGGACAGGGATGGAAGAGACCCAGTACTTC. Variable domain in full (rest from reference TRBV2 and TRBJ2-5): EPEVTQTPSHQVTQMGQEVILRCVPISNHLYFYWYRQILGQKVEFLVSFYNNEISEKSEIFDDQFSVERPDGSNFTLKIRSTKLEDSAMYFCASSGTGMEETQYFGPGTRLLVL.